Listed below are T cell receptor beta chains from one sample, sequenced in a study of post-analysis software for immune sequencing data. MiXCR was run by TCRdb on the PCR reads, yielding one entry per CDR3 protein. The sample yields 500,000 to 600,000 distinct CDR3 sequences, 44% seen once. The sample was blood. The source is a girl between 5 and 17 years old with multiple sclerosis. The CDR3 runs from the conserved cysteine through the conserved F or W. Fields, in order: V gene, D gene, clone size, J gene, CDR3 protein, CDR3 DNA. D genes are given only for firm matches. Some rows mark clone size as missing; the rest say once, few, many or name a class of expanded clone.

>TRBV12-3/TRBV12-4|TRBD2|few|TRBJ2-7
CASKPGGGPYYEQYF
TGTGCCAGCAAACCTGGGGGGGGTCCGTACTACGAGCAGTACTTC
>TRBV27|.|.|TRBJ1-5
CASSLGTSGNQPQHF
TGTGCCAGCAGTTTGGGTACATCGGGCAATCAGCCCCAGCATTTT
>TRBV25-1|.|few|TRBJ1-2
CASTGGYDGYTF
TGTGCCAGCACCGGGGGGTATGATGGCTACACCTTC
>TRBV12-3/TRBV12-4|.|.|TRBJ2-1
CASILGFGVDEQFF
TGTGCCAGCATCCTAGGCTTTGGTGTGGATGAGCAGTTCTTC
>TRBV29-1|.|.|TRBJ2-7
CSAGLSSSYEQYF
TGCAGCGCTGGGTTATCCAGCTCCTACGAGCAGTACTTC
>TRBV12-3/TRBV12-4|.|.|TRBJ1-1
CASSPRHQNTEAFF
TGTGCCAGCAGTCCCAGACATCAGAACACTGAAGCTTTCTTT
>TRBV12-3/TRBV12-4|.|few|TRBJ2-1
CASSLRGASYNEQFF
TGTGCCAGCAGTTTACGGGGGGCCTCCTACAATGAGCAGTTCTTC
>TRBV5-1|TRBD2|.|TRBJ2-3
CASSLVQREKSDTQYF
TGCGCCAGCAGCTTGGTACAGCGGGAGAAGTCAGATACGCAGTATTTT
>TRBV12-3/TRBV12-4|TRBD2|few|TRBJ2-5
CASRSGTSGRAPETQYF
TGTGCCAGCAGAAGCGGGACTAGCGGGAGGGCCCCAGAGACCCAGTACTTC
>TRBV4-1|.|.|TRBJ2-7
CASSQTETYEQYF
TGCGCCAGCAGCCAGACGGAAACCTACGAGCAGTACTTC
>TRBV3-1|TRBD2|few|TRBJ2-5
CASSQLGREERNEQYF
TGTGCCAGCAGCCAGCTGGGGCGGGAGGAAAGGAATGAGCAGTACTTC
>TRBV20-1|.|.|TRBJ1-1
CSAPDGKNTEAFF
TGCAGTGCCCCTGACGGGAAGAACACTGAAGCTTTCTTT
>TRBV11-3|.|.|TRBJ2-2
CASSLPGWNTGELFF
TGTGCCAGCAGCTTACCCGGGTGGAACACCGGGGAGCTGTTTTTT
>TRBV3-1|.|once|TRBJ2-3
CASSHAQGNGDTQYF
TGTGCCAGCAGCCATGCACAGGGAAATGGGGATACGCAGTATTTT
>TRBV12-3/TRBV12-4|TRBD1|once|TRBJ2-7
CASRRDRGTEQYF
TGTGCCAGCAGACGGGACAGGGGTACCGAGCAGTACTTC
>TRBV29-1|.|.|TRBJ2-1
CSGEDSGSYNEQFF
TGCAGCGGAGAAGACTCCGGCTCCTACAATGAGCAGTTCTTC
>TRBV12-3/TRBV12-4|.|.|TRBJ2-5
CASSPYVGGQQETQYF
TGTGCCAGCAGTCCCTACGTTGGGGGGCAGCAAGAGACCCAGTACTTC
>TRBV10-3|.|.|TRBJ2-7
CASGRGRGIHEQYF
TGTGCCAGTGGACGGGGACGGGGAATCCACGAGCAGTACTTC
>TRBV12-3/TRBV12-4|TRBD1|.|TRBJ2-1
CANAGGKYNEQFF
TGTGCCAACGCAGGGGGCAAGTACAATGAGCAGTTCTTC
>TRBV5-5|.|.|TRBJ1-1
CASRRPQQGSEAFF
TGTGCCAGCAGACGACCTCAACAGGGATCTGAAGCTTTCTTT
>TRBV6-5|TRBD2|.|TRBJ2-7
CASSYSGNSGSEQYF
TGTGCCAGCAGTTACTCTGGGAATAGCGGGAGCGAGCAGTACTTC
>TRBV28|TRBD2|few|TRBJ2-5
CASSLETSGKRVQETQYF
TGTGCCAGCAGTTTAGAAACTAGCGGGAAAAGAGTTCAAGAGACCCAGTACTTC
>TRBV27|.|once|TRBJ1-1
CASRYRGPGTEAFF
TGTGCCAGCAGGTACCGGGGCCCGGGGACTGAAGCTTTCTTT
>TRBV20-1|.|.|TRBJ1-2
CSAREGVGYTF
TGCAGTGCTAGAGAGGGCGTCGGCTACACCTTC